This entry concerns a single TCR beta chain. Its recognized antigen is unknown. No much larger clone is present one base from it, and per-base qualities are unavailable. CDR1 and CDR2 (SEHNR, FQNEAQ) derive from the germline V gene (reference sequence). The cysteine opens and the phenylalanine closes a CDR3 of 15 amino acids. Here the CDR3 DNA is all that survives: 45 bases in frame from base 1. Germline trimming amounts to 5 bases on V and 5 bases on J, with 8 as the count of junction bases outside the gene matches. The receptor library was made with 5' RACE. This sample was sequenced with an Illumina HiSeq 2500. The second PCR ran for roughly 7 to 11 cycles and used a J-beta primer mix along with a sample-barcoded 5' primer. Each TCR beta cDNA molecule received a unique molecular identifier from a template-switch 5' adaptor carrying 12 random nucleotides. Each sample yielded at least 3 million CDR3-containing paired-end reads. All of the RNA was converted into first-strand cDNA using the Mint cDNA synthesis kit, with a TRBC-specific oligonucleotide serving as the primer. After uracil-DNA glycosylase treatment, a first 18-cycle PCR used universal primers M1SS and BC2_uni_R on all cDNA. Regarding the original processing steps: For normalization, 1 million high-quality reads were randomly selected from each sample, with every read carrying a distinct molecular identifier. Instead of being binned into consensus sequences, reads that shared molecular identifiers were thrown out. CDR3 identification, clonotype clustering and error correction used MiTCR with a Q25 quality threshold and the strictest error-elimination algorithm. Lower-bound total TCR beta diversity was estimated with a nonparametric unseen species model using Euler transformation. TCRdb itself trimmed the public reads at Q25 with fastp, ran MiXCR and retained productive beta chains. Rows are combined by CDR3 protein, so each entry shows the most common genes and DNA. The V and J calls here are based on TCRdb, not the publication. The sample includes hundreds of thousands of distinct CDR3 sequences, with around 24% observed a single time. The biggest ten clones account for under 9% of the sample.

The data were taken from a study of blood T cells in healthy people across ages (dated by TCRdb to the mid-2010s). In the study overall: Template switching captured roughly one uniquely barcoded TCR beta cDNA molecule per two T cells in model experiments. Using deep sequencing normalized with unique cDNA molecular identifiers, the study measured how TCR beta repertoire diversity changes with age. Four age groups were formed from the donors: young (average about 15 years), middle-aged (approximately 39), aged (over 55) and long-lived (less than 85). The study analyzed two additional independent replicas of 1 million unique cDNA reads from the same blood draw for two donors, one aged 18 to 29 and one aged 80 or older.

Results the study describes overall, beyond this receptor: Total diversity estimates from one million sequenced T cells were considered lower bounds and underestimates. Donor CMV infection status was unknown, potentially confounding age-related changes in expanded clonotypes. As age increased, observed TCR beta diversity per million T cells dropped in a roughly linear way, and a significant reduction was already evident by age about 40. Observed TCR beta diversity correlated strongly with the percentage of naive T cells measured by flow cytometry. Compared with the aged group, more naive CD4+ T cells, fewer expanded clones and increased TCR diversity were shown by the long-lived group, suggesting age selection. Bulk unsorted PBMC profiling prevented conclusive comparison of naive and antigen-experienced compartments.

Donors were under 40 systemically healthy Caucasian individuals from Russia aged about 6 to 100 years. Around 9.8 milliliters of peripheral blood were collected from each donor into EDTA-treated Vacutainer tubes. Ficoll-Paque density-gradient centrifugation was used to isolate PBMCs, with at least 7 million per sample. Trizol reagent was used to extract total RNA from PBMCs, with at least 5.5 micrograms per sample. Naive CD45RAhigh/CD27high T cell percentages were measured by flow cytometry on a PBMC aliquot from every donor. The same specimen was also included in a second study, on T cells of mothers and their children. As noted in the second study: Donors were nine systemically healthy Caucasian individuals: three mothers and their six children. cDNA synthesis consumed the entire amount of extracted RNA, loaded at roughly 1.5 ug RNA in each 15 ul reaction. In the second PCR, the M1S primer introduced both the sample barcodes and 2-4 random nucleotides. More than 9 million TCR beta CDR3 reads were obtained from each mother, and some 3.3 million reads were obtained from each child. TCR recombination output is similarly shaped by thymic selection in related and unrelated pairs, with a minor effect exerted by inherited differences. Normalized repertoire overlap in related mother-child pairs was always slightly higher than in unrelated mother-child pairs, but the difference was never significant. No persistent microchimeric T cell clones were found, with a detection sensitivity of around 100 clones per million clonotypes. In the study, deep NGS was used to compare the TCR beta repertoires of mothers and children, and features distinguishing related mother-child pairs from unrelated individuals were sought. Mothers averaged roughly 40 +/- 4 years of age and children averaged about 10 +/- 4 years. After adapter ligation was performed with NEBNext reagents, the libraries were sequenced on an Illumina HiSeq 2000 with 100+100 nt paired-end reads. To prevent cross-contamination, the mother and child libraries were prepared a month apart and were sequenced in separate runs. Each donor had between about 450,000 and 2,300,000 distinct TCR beta clonotypes identified. Naive TCR beta clonotypes were estimated from low-frequency clonotypes matched to each donor's FACS-determined naive share, without sorting.

The clonotype was recovered from a boy between 10 and 17 years old in good health. This chain joins TRBV7-9 to TRBJ1-1; TRBD1 agrees with 10 junctional bases. The sequencing input was blood. The nucleotide sequence reads as follows: TGTGCCAGCAGCGCGACCGGGACAGGGGTTACTGAAGCTTTCTTT. Translated, this gives CASSATGTGVTEAFF.